Listed below are T cell receptor beta chains from one sample, sequenced in a study of blood T cell repertoires in COVID-19. Sequencing was performed with immunoSEQ multiplex PCR; in TCRdb, only in-frame clones are kept and a portion is missing. The sample records 120,000 to 150,000 clones, around 91% being singletons. Input material: peripheral blood. These receptors came from a man aged 18 to 35 with COVID-19, enrolled during active disease. The CDR3 runs from the conserved cysteine through the conserved F or W. Fields, in order: D gene, V gene, clone size, J gene, CDR3 DNA, CDR3 protein. A D gene is named only where the DNA matches it firmly. The listing skips clone size in some rows; elsewhere it reads once, few, many or a size class.

d_call: .
v_call: TRBV28
clone_size: .
j_call: TRBJ1-5
cdr3_nt: TGTGCCAGCAGTTTATCCCTACATTTGGGGAGTATCGATCAGCCCCAGCATTTT
cdr3_aa: CASSLSLHLGSIDQPQHF

d_call: TRBD1
v_call: TRBV9
clone_size: .
j_call: TRBJ2-7
cdr3_nt: TGTGCCAGCAGCGACCGGGACAGGGCCTACGAGCAGTACTTC
cdr3_aa: CASSDRDRAYEQYF

d_call: .
v_call: TRBV19
clone_size: .
j_call: TRBJ1-3
cdr3_nt: TGTGCCAGTAGACCGGGTGGAACTGGAAACACCATATATTTT
cdr3_aa: CASRPGGTGNTIYF

d_call: TRBD2
v_call: TRBV3-1/TRBV3-2
clone_size: .
j_call: TRBJ2-7
cdr3_nt: TGTGCCAGCAGCCAAGATGCGACTAGCGGGACTTACGAGCAGTACTTC
cdr3_aa: CASSQDATSGTYEQYF

d_call: TRBD1
v_call: TRBV29-1
clone_size: .
j_call: TRBJ1-5
cdr3_nt: TGCAGCGTAGGGACAGGGGGCGGGCAGCCCCAGCATTTT
cdr3_aa: CSVGTGGGQPQHF

d_call: .
v_call: TRBV29-1
clone_size: few
j_call: TRBJ1-1
cdr3_nt: TGCAGCGTTGTGGAGAGAATGAGCACTGAAGCTTTCTTT
cdr3_aa: CSVVERMSTEAFF

d_call: TRBD1
v_call: TRBV27
clone_size: .
j_call: TRBJ2-7
cdr3_nt: TGTGCCAGCAGTTTAACCAGGGGGCGCGAGCAGTACTTC
cdr3_aa: CASSLTRGREQYF

d_call: TRBD1
v_call: TRBV6-5
clone_size: .
j_call: TRBJ1-6
cdr3_nt: TGTGCCAGCAGCTGGGACAGGGGCCAGAATTCACCCCTCCACTTT
cdr3_aa: CASSWDRGQNSPLHF

d_call: .
v_call: TRBV25-1
clone_size: .
j_call: TRBJ1-2
cdr3_nt: TGTGCCAGCAGTTTCGACAGGAACTATGGCTACACCTTC
cdr3_aa: CASSFDRNYGYTF

d_call: TRBD2
v_call: TRBV4-2
clone_size: many
j_call: TRBJ2-4
cdr3_nt: TGTGCCAGCAGCCAAGAGCGGGAGGGCCAAAACATTCAGTACTTC
cdr3_aa: CASSQEREGQNIQYF

d_call: TRBD1
v_call: TRBV2
clone_size: .
j_call: TRBJ2-1
cdr3_nt: TGTGCCAGCAACCGGGACAGGGGGACTAGGGAGCAGTTCTTC
cdr3_aa: CASNRDRGTREQFF

d_call: .
v_call: TRBV9
clone_size: .
j_call: TRBJ1-5
cdr3_nt: TGTGCCAGCAGCCTAACAGGGAATCAGCCCCAGCATTTT
cdr3_aa: CASSLTGNQPQHF

d_call: TRBD1
v_call: TRBV27
clone_size: .
j_call: TRBJ1-1
cdr3_nt: TGTGCCAGCAGTTTATGGGCAGGGGGGAACACTGAAGCTTTCTTT
cdr3_aa: CASSLWAGGNTEAFF

d_call: TRBD2
v_call: TRBV30
clone_size: .
j_call: TRBJ2-3
cdr3_nt: TGTGCCTGGAGTGTGGGACTAGAAGCAGATACGCAGTATTTT
cdr3_aa: CAWSVGLEADTQYF

d_call: TRBD1
v_call: TRBV3-1/TRBV3-2
clone_size: .
j_call: TRBJ2-5
cdr3_nt: TGTGCCAGCAGCCTACGACAGGGGAACCAAGAGACCCAGTACTTC
cdr3_aa: CASSLRQGNQETQYF

d_call: .
v_call: TRBV27
clone_size: .
j_call: TRBJ2-2
cdr3_nt: TGTGCCAGCAGTGCCGGACAGTACGGGGAGCTGTTTTTT
cdr3_aa: CASSAGQYGELFF

d_call: .
v_call: TRBV5-1
clone_size: .
j_call: TRBJ2-7
cdr3_nt: TGCGCCAGCAGCTTGGTTCCGAGCTCCTACGAGCAGTACTTC
cdr3_aa: CASSLVPSSYEQYF

d_call: TRBD2
v_call: TRBV7-9
clone_size: .
j_call: TRBJ2-3
cdr3_nt: TGTGCCAGCAACTTCCCGAGGGAGGCTAGCGGGAGAAAAGATACGCAGTATTTT
cdr3_aa: CASNFPREASGRKDTQYF

d_call: TRBD2
v_call: TRBV9
clone_size: .
j_call: TRBJ2-7
cdr3_nt: TGTGCCAGCAGCGTAGCCGGGACTAGCGTGTACGAGCAGTACTTC
cdr3_aa: CASSVAGTSVYEQYF

d_call: .
v_call: TRBV6-1
clone_size: .
j_call: TRBJ1-2
cdr3_nt: TGTGCCAGCAGTGAAGCGGTCGGGTATGGCTACACCTTC
cdr3_aa: CASSEAVGYGYTF

d_call: .
v_call: TRBV5-4
clone_size: .
j_call: TRBJ2-7
cdr3_nt: TGTGCCAGCAGCCGTTCCGACGAGCAGTACTTC
cdr3_aa: CASSRSDEQYF

d_call: TRBD1
v_call: TRBV28
clone_size: .
j_call: TRBJ2-5
cdr3_nt: TGTGCCAGCAGTGGGGACAGGGGGCGATCCTTCCAAGAGACCCAGTACTTC
cdr3_aa: CASSGDRGRSFQETQYF

d_call: TRBD1
v_call: TRBV30
clone_size: few
j_call: TRBJ2-2
cdr3_nt: TGTGCCTGGAAGGACAGGGGAGGCACCGGGGAGCTGTTTTTT
cdr3_aa: CAWKDRGGTGELFF

d_call: TRBD2
v_call: TRBV15
clone_size: .
j_call: TRBJ2-1
cdr3_nt: TGTGCCACCAGCAGAGATTTAAACGGGAGGCACCTTTCAAATGAGCAGTTCTTC
cdr3_aa: CATSRDLNGRHLSNEQFF

d_call: .
v_call: TRBV7-3
clone_size: .
j_call: TRBJ2-7
cdr3_nt: TGTGCCAGCAGCGCAGGGGTGGGCTACGAGCAGTACTTC
cdr3_aa: CASSAGVGYEQYF

d_call: TRBD2
v_call: TRBV7-2
clone_size: .
j_call: TRBJ2-7
cdr3_nt: TGTGCCAGCAGCTTTATGGGACTAGCGGCCGCCTACGAGCAGTACTTC
cdr3_aa: CASSFMGLAAAYEQYF

d_call: .
v_call: TRBV6-5
clone_size: .
j_call: TRBJ2-5
cdr3_nt: TGTGCCAGCGATAGGACGGGGTACCAAGAGACCCAGTACTTC
cdr3_aa: CASDRTGYQETQYF

d_call: .
v_call: TRBV20-1
clone_size: .
j_call: TRBJ1-1
cdr3_nt: TGCAGTGCTAGTCAGGGCCGAAACACTGAAGCTTTCTTT
cdr3_aa: CSASQGRNTEAFF

d_call: TRBD2
v_call: TRBV7-6
clone_size: medium-sized
j_call: TRBJ2-3
cdr3_nt: TGTGCCAGCAGCTTAGATGCTAGCGGGGGCGGTACAGATACGCAGTATTTT
cdr3_aa: CASSLDASGGGTDTQYF

d_call: .
v_call: TRBV20-1
clone_size: few
j_call: TRBJ1-1
cdr3_nt: TGCAGTGCTAGCCATTACACTGAAGCTTTCTTT
cdr3_aa: CSASHYTEAFF

d_call: TRBD2
v_call: TRBV4-3
clone_size: .
j_call: TRBJ2-7
cdr3_nt: TGCGCCAGCAGCCCTGGACTAGCGGGAGCGCAGTACTTC
cdr3_aa: CASSPGLAGAQYF

d_call: TRBD1
v_call: TRBV28
clone_size: .
j_call: TRBJ1-6
cdr3_nt: TGTGCCAGCAGCCCCAGGGGGAGTGGAAGTTCACCCCTCCACTTT
cdr3_aa: CASSPRGSGSSPLHF

d_call: TRBD2
v_call: TRBV2
clone_size: .
j_call: TRBJ2-3
cdr3_nt: TGTGCCAGCACTGACTATTCTAGCGGGAGGACAGATACGCAGTATTTT
cdr3_aa: CASTDYSSGRTDTQYF

d_call: .
v_call: TRBV15
clone_size: .
j_call: TRBJ2-6
cdr3_nt: TGTGCCACCAGCAGAGAATTGAACACCGGGGCCAACGTCCTGACTTTC
cdr3_aa: CATSRELNTGANVLTF

d_call: .
v_call: TRBV6-4
clone_size: .
j_call: TRBJ2-7
cdr3_nt: TGTGCCAGCAGTGACGGGGCTAGCGAAAACTACGAGCAGTACTTC
cdr3_aa: CASSDGASENYEQYF

d_call: .
v_call: TRBV20-1
clone_size: .
j_call: TRBJ2-2
cdr3_nt: TGCAGTGCTAGTGGAGCGATCGGCGGGGAGCTGTTTTTT
cdr3_aa: CSASGAIGGELFF

d_call: TRBD2
v_call: TRBV7-2
clone_size: .
j_call: TRBJ2-7
cdr3_nt: TGTGCCAGCAGCCCAAATCCGCCATCGAGCGGGAGTAAGTACGAGCAGTACTTC
cdr3_aa: CASSPNPPSSGSKYEQYF

d_call: .
v_call: TRBV28
clone_size: .
j_call: TRBJ2-2
cdr3_nt: TGTGCCAGCAACAGAAAAGACACCGGGGAGCTGTTTTTT
cdr3_aa: CASNRKDTGELFF

d_call: .
v_call: TRBV27
clone_size: .
j_call: TRBJ1-2
cdr3_nt: TGTGCCAGCAGTTTGTCACCCTGGGGGGGCTATGGCTACACCTTC
cdr3_aa: CASSLSPWGGYGYTF

d_call: .
v_call: TRBV27
clone_size: .
j_call: TRBJ1-6
cdr3_nt: TGTGCCAGCAGTTTATCCTCGGGGAGGGAAGTTTCACCCCTCCACTTT
cdr3_aa: CASSLSSGREVSPLHF

d_call: .
v_call: TRBV7-2
clone_size: .
j_call: TRBJ1-3
cdr3_nt: TGTGCCAGCAGCACTCGCTCAGGAGGGATTGGAAACACCATATATTTT
cdr3_aa: CASSTRSGGIGNTIYF

d_call: .
v_call: TRBV9
clone_size: .
j_call: TRBJ1-1
cdr3_nt: TGTGCCAGCAGCGTGGGCCGAGGAGGGAACACTGAAGCTTTCTTT
cdr3_aa: CASSVGRGGNTEAFF

d_call: .
v_call: TRBV3-1/TRBV3-2
clone_size: .
j_call: TRBJ1-2
cdr3_nt: TGTGCCAGCAGCCAAGGGCCCCGGACAGCCAACTATGGCTACACCTTC
cdr3_aa: CASSQGPRTANYGYTF

d_call: .
v_call: TRBV5-4
clone_size: once
j_call: TRBJ1-1
cdr3_nt: TGTGCCAGCAGCTTGCGGGGGACTGAAGCTTTCTTT
cdr3_aa: CASSLRGTEAFF

d_call: .
v_call: TRBV5-4
clone_size: .
j_call: TRBJ2-1
cdr3_nt: TGTGCCAGCAGCTTCTCGGGTACTATTAGGGAGCAGTTCTTC
cdr3_aa: CASSFSGTIREQFF